Below, 28 T cell receptor beta chains from the same sample are listed, as sequenced in a study of tumor-infiltrating lymphocytes in localized non-small cell lung cancer. Assay used: immunoSEQ multiplex PCR; TCRdb lists only in-frame clones, some missing. The repertoire holds some 15,000 clones, with over 70% as singletons. Sequencing was done on a sample of lung tumor tissue. The receptors originated from a human donor with non-small cell lung cancer.

V usage is TRBV12-5 and J usage is TRBJ2-1; 12 bases align to TRBD2. Germline V CDR1 and CDR2: LGHNT, FRNRAP. The J segment lost 2 bases and the V segment lost 5 bases, leaving 1 base of the junction unmatched. The CDR3 is 15 amino acids. CDR3 coding DNA: TGTGCTAGTGGTCCTAGCGGGGGGGCCTACAATGAGCAGTTCTTC. Its protein is CASGPSGGAYNEQFF.

The rearrangement links TRBV15 to TRBJ2-2, with 11 bases identical to TRBD2. Trimming cost V 6 bases and J 8 bases; bases outside gene matches: 8. CDR1 is LNHNV, CDR2 YYDKDF, per germline (reference sequence). This CDR3 has 15 amino acids. CDR3 residues: CATSVLAGVPGELFF. CDR3 DNA: TGTGCCACCAGTGTACTAGCGGGAGTACCTGGGGAGCTGTTTTTT.

The J gene is TRBJ2-7, the V gene TRBV6-6; a possible D gene is TRBD2 (5 bases). The CDR3 runs 13 residues. The germline V gene has CDR1 MNHNY and CDR2 SVGAGI (reference sequence). V was cut by 8 bases and J by 2 bases, with 13 bases left in between. The CDR3 DNA reads TGTGCCAGCGGCCGGGGAGACCCCTACGAGCAGTACTTC. Protein: CASGRGDPYEQYF.

This chain connects TRBV28 to TRBJ1-4, with D hard to call. Trimming removed 2 bases from V and 4 bases from J, with 11 bases in between. In germline, CDR1 is MDHEN, CDR2 SYDVKM. This CDR3 spans 15 amino acids. DNA of the CDR3: TGTGCCAGCAGTTTAAGGTCAGGAGGTAATGAAAAACTGTTTTTT. It codes for CASSLRSGGNEKLFF.

The sample holds one count of this clone. This chain links TRBV9 with TRBJ1-2; no clear D gene. Germline V gene data show CDR1 as SGDLS and CDR2 as YYNGEE. The CDR3 contains 12 residues. V lost 3 bases and J lost 8, with 11 bases in between. This chain's CDR3 is CASSDGNRGYTF. The DNA of the CDR3 is TGTGCCAGCAGCGACGGGAATCGGGGCTACACCTTC. Full variable domain (missing parts from reference TRBV9 and TRBJ1-2): DSGVTQTPKHLITATGQRVTLRCSPRSGDLSVYWYQQSLDQGLQFLIQYYNGEERAKGNILERFSAQQFPDLHSELNLSSLELGDSALYFCASSDGNRGYTFGSGTRLTVV.

V usage is TRBV28 and J usage is TRBJ2-7, with D maybe TRBD1 (5 bases). The V gene lost 1 base and the J gene lost 2 bases, with 24 bases spanning the gap. This CDR3 has 19 residues. Germline CDR1 reads MDHEN; CDR2 reads SYDVKM. The DNA for the CDR3 is TGTGCCAGCAGTTTATCGACACGCCAGGGCTCCAGAGGCCCCTACGAGCAGTACTTC. It codes for CASSLSTRQGSRGPYEQYF.

V and J are TRBV5-4 and TRBJ1-2; D perhaps matches TRBD1 (5 bases). The V gene lost 0 bases and the J gene lost 5 bases, with 14 bases spanning the gap. CDR1 and CDR2 (germline): SGHNT, YYREEE (reference sequence). CDR3 length: 15 residues. CDR3 residues: CASSLGYMGVYGYTF. CDR3 in DNA: TGTGCCAGCAGCTTGGGGTATATGGGGGTTTATGGCTACACCTTC.

The chain employs TRBV29-1 and TRBJ2-7; unclear D gene. V was pared by 0 bases and J by 0 bases, with 12 bases between. The CDR3 consists of 15 residues. Looked up from germline, CDR1 is SQVTM and CDR2 is ANQGSEA. Here the CDR3 reads CSVEDQSRFSYEQYF. The CDR3 DNA sequence: TGCAGCGTTGAAGATCAGTCACGGTTCTCCTACGAGCAGTACTTC.

With respect to this clone: The sample contains more than one DNA sequence encoding this CDR3. V and J are TRBV7-2 and TRBJ1-5; a possible D gene is TRBD1 (5 bases). CDR3 length equals 15 residues. CDR1 is SGHTA and CDR2 is FQGNSA in the germline V gene. Trimming took 5 bases from V and 3 from J, leaving 14 bases between them. The CDR3, as DNA: TGTGCCAGCAGCCTAGGGGTTAGCGACAATCAGCCCCAGCATTTT. Translation gives CASSLGVSDNQPQHF. Drawing the rest from reference TRBV7-2 and TRBJ1-5, the complete variable domain is GAGVSQSPSNKVTEKGKDVELRCDPISGHTALYWYRQSLGQGLEFLIYFQGNSAPDKSGLPSDRFSAERTGGSVSTLTIQRTQQEDSAVYLCASSLGVSDNQPQHFGDGTRLSIL.

In its sample, this clone was seen a few times. V and J are TRBV11-1 and TRBJ2-1, with D possibly matching TRBD1 (8 bases). The length of the CDR3 is 13 residues. V was clipped by 3 bases and J by 10 bases, with 13 bases between them. CDR1 and CDR2 from the germline V gene are SGHAT and FQDESV (reference sequence). The CDR3 DNA follows: TGTGCCAGCAGCTTCGACAGGGGAGGGGAGCAGTTCTTC. This codes for CASSFDRGGEQFF.

The chain recombines TRBV10-2 with TRBJ2-7; D might be TRBD1 (5 bases). The CDR3 is 12 amino acids. V was pared by 6 bases and J by 4 bases, with 10 bases between. Germline values: CDR1 WSHSY, CDR2 SAAADI. As DNA, the CDR3 is TGCGCCAGCAGGCAGGGCTCGTACGAGCAGTACTTC. Translating gives CASRQGSYEQYF.

The chain couples TRBV5-1 to TRBJ2-5; D might be TRBD1 (6 bases). The CDR3 spans 13 residues. Trimming pared 3 bases from V and 5 bases from J, leaving 11 bases between. Germline V gene lookup returns CDR1 SGHRS and CDR2 YFSETQ. The CDR3 sequence is CASSSQGWETQYF. CDR3 nucleotides: TGCGCCAGCAGCTCCCAGGGGTGGGAGACCCAGTACTTC.

V and J are TRBV7-9 and TRBJ1-2; D not resolved. This CDR3 comprises 14 residues. V was clipped by 5 bases and J by 8 bases, with 18 bases between them. CDR1 is SEHNR, CDR2 FQNEAQ, per germline (reference sequence). The CDR3 sequence is CASSPLAGGKGYTF. The CDR3 bases are TGTGCCAGCAGCCCCCTCGCGGGTGGGAAGGGCTACACCTTC. The entire variable domain, with the rest obtained from reference TRBV7-9 and TRBJ1-2, is as follows: DTGVSQNPRHKITKRGQNVTFRCDPISEHNRLYWYRQTLGQGPEFLTYFQNEAQLEKSRLLSDRFSAERPKGSFSTLEIQRTEQGDSAMYLCASSPLAGGKGYTFGSGTRLTVV.

This chain connects TRBV7-2 to TRBJ1-2; TRBD1 agrees at 7 bases. Germline loops: CDR1 SGHTA, CDR2 FQGNSA. This CDR3 has 14 amino acids. V lost 2 bases, J lost 5 bases, and 5 bases stayed unmatched. The CDR3 sequence is CASSLIDRAYGYTF. The CDR3 DNA is TGTGCCAGCAGCTTAATCGACAGGGCTTATGGCTACACCTTC.

Only a few counts were recorded for this clone. The rearrangement joins TRBV29-1 to TRBJ2-7; weak D call: TRBD1 (6 bases). This CDR3 is built from 12 residues. CDR1 and CDR2 from the germline V gene are SQVTM and ANQGSEA. V was pared by 4 bases and J by 2 bases, with 9 bases between. The CDR3 reads CSVGGQTYEQYF. DNA for the CDR3: TGCAGCGTTGGCGGACAGACCTACGAGCAGTACTTC.

The table lists this clone with a count of one. V gene TRBV6-5 combines with J gene TRBJ1-5; D is unclear. The CDR3 spans 15 residues. Germline V gives CDR1 MNHEY, CDR2 SVGAGI. Trimming removed 0 bases from V and 4 bases from J, with 10 bases in between. CDR3 residues: CASSYSMRWNQPQHF. The CDR3 nucleotides read TGTGCCAGCAGTTACTCGATGCGGTGGAATCAGCCCCAGCATTTT.

The genes are TRBV11-2 and TRBJ2-6; D remains ambiguous. Trimming cost V 2 bases and J 0 bases, with 14 bases left between them. Germline CDR1 reads SGHAT; CDR2 reads FQNNGV. The CDR3 length is 18 residues. The CDR3 region has the DNA TGTGCCAGCAGCTTAATAGGGCCCGGTAGCTCTGGGGCCAACGTCCTGACTTTC. This gives the protein CASSLIGPGSSGANVLTF.

The V call is TRBV30, the J call TRBJ2-3, with D maybe TRBD1 (5 bases). Trimming took 4 bases from V and 9 from J, leaving 14 bases between them. This CDR3 spans 12 amino acids. From germline, CDR1 is GTSNPN and CDR2 SVGIG (reference sequence). This CDR3 reads CAWKGAYETQYF. The CDR3 region has the DNA TGTGCCTGGAAAGGGGCTTACGAAACGCAGTATTTT.

The chain has TRBV18 and TRBJ2-5; D is unclear. The ends were cut back, 4 bases at V and 2 bases at J, with 5 bases in the middle. This CDR3 spans 12 amino acids. Germline lookup yields CDR1 KGHSH and CDR2 LQKENI. CDR3 residues: CASSQNQETQYF. DNA of the CDR3: TGTGCCAGCTCACAAAATCAAGAGACCCAGTACTTC. Using reference TRBV18 and TRBJ2-5 for the parts outside the CDR3, the full variable domain is NAGVMQNPRHLVRRRGQEARLRCSPMKGHSHVYWYRQLPEEGLKFMVYLQKENIIDESGMPKERFSAEFPKEGPSILRIQQVVRGDSAAYFCASSQNQETQYFGPGTRLLVL.

The chain recombines TRBV7-2 with TRBJ2-1; 8 bases line up with TRBD2. This CDR3 is 15 amino acids long. CDR1 and CDR2 (germline): SGHTA, FQGNSA. V was clipped by 0 bases and J by 2 bases; unmatched bases: 0. The CDR3 spells CASSLASGTYNEQFF. For the CDR3, the DNA is TGTGCCAGCAGCTTAGCTAGCGGGACCTACAATGAGCAGTTCTTC.

The chain joins TRBV6-6 to TRBJ1-2; TRBD1 matches 7 bases. V lost 0 bases and J lost 10; bases outside the gene matches: 8. The V gene's germline CDR1 is MNHNY and CDR2 SVGAGI (reference sequence). The CDR3 is made up of 14 amino acids. The CDR3: CASSYSGTANPYTF. CDR3 sequence (DNA): TGTGCCAGCAGTTACTCAGGGACAGCCAATCCCTACACCTTC.

The genes are TRBV18 and TRBJ1-1; the D gene is possibly TRBD1 (5 bases). The CDR3 is made up of 15 amino acids. The germline V gene encodes CDR1 KGHSH and CDR2 LQKENI. Trimming pared 2 bases from V and 3 bases from J, leaving 13 bases between. DNA for the CDR3: TGTGCCAGCTCACCAACCGGGGCCTTGGACACTGAAGCTTTCTTT. Translation gives CASSPTGALDTEAFF.

The rearrangement uses TRBV5-4 and TRBJ2-3; D gene ambiguous. Between the trimmed V and J ends, which lost 4 bases and 2 bases, there was a span of 14 bases. The CDR3 runs 15 residues. In germline, CDR1 is SGHNT, CDR2 YYREEE (reference sequence). The CDR3 loop is CASSVGRFPTDTQYF. The DNA for the CDR3 is TGTGCCAGCAGCGTTGGACGGTTTCCCACAGATACGCAGTATTTT.

The CDR3 loop reads CASRGGQSNEAFF. The CDR3 region has the DNA TGTGCCAGCAGGGGGGGACAGTCTAATGAAGCTTTCTTT. This chain connects TRBV6-5 to TRBJ1-1; 7 bases fit TRBD1. This CDR3 region has 13 residues. The V and J ends lost 6 bases and 7 bases, in that order; junction bases with no gene match: 8. Germline V lookup: CDR1 MNHEY, CDR2 SVGAGI.

The chain carries TRBV7-2 and TRBJ1-2, with 9 bases lining up with TRBD1. Trimming cost V 5 bases and J 6 bases; bases outside gene matches: 13. Germline V gene data show CDR1 as SGHTA and CDR2 as FQGNSA. The CDR3 runs to 16 residues. The CDR3 sequence is CASSPRPGQGKDGYTF. In DNA, the CDR3 is TGTGCCAGCAGCCCTCGCCCTGGACAGGGGAAGGATGGCTACACCTTC. Drawing the rest from reference TRBV7-2 and TRBJ1-2, the complete variable domain is GAGVSQSPSNKVTEKGKDVELRCDPISGHTALYWYRQSLGQGLEFLIYFQGNSAPDKSGLPSDRFSAERTGGSVSTLTIQRTQQEDSAVYLCASSPRPGQGKDGYTFGSGTRLTVV.

The chain uses TRBV19 and TRBJ2-7, with D perhaps matching TRBD2 (5 bases). Germline CDR1 LNHDA, CDR2 SQIVND (reference sequence). Deletions cut 1 base from V and 5 bases from J, with 12 bases between. The CDR3 consists of 14 residues. CDR3 DNA: TGTGCCAGTAGTATAGGGGGAGCAATCCACGAGCAGTACTTC. Protein sequence: CASSIGGAIHEQYF. The variable domain in full, with the rest retrieved from reference TRBV19 and TRBJ2-7, is DGGITQSPKYLFRKEGQNVTLSCEQNLNHDAMYWYRQDPGQGLRLIYYSQIVNDFQKGDIAEGYSVSREKKESFPLTVTSAQKNPTAFYLCASSIGGAIHEQYFGPGTRLTVT.

The gene calls are TRBV4-2 and TRBJ1-1; D is uncertain. CDR1 and CDR2 from the germline V gene are LGHNA and YNFKEQ. The CDR3 runs 17 residues. V was shortened by 0 bases and J by 1 base, with 15 bases between the two germline ends. Here the CDR3 DNA reads TGTGCCAGCAGCCAAGAATTCTTGGGCGGGGAGAACACTGAAGCTTTCTTT. Protein sequence: CASSQEFLGGENTEAFF.

The rearrangement uses TRBV2 and TRBJ1-1; D ambiguous. The V end lost 8 bases, the J end lost 1 base, and 5 bases lay between the germline ends. The V gene's germline CDR1 is SNHLY and CDR2 FYNNEI. The CDR3 covers 11 residues. The CDR3 region has the DNA TGTGCCAGCCACAAGAACACTGAAGCTTTCTTT. Its protein product is CASHKNTEAFF.